These T cell receptor beta chains were read from a single sample in a study of early T cells in non-severe SARS-CoV-2 infection. TCRdb re-called the 5' RACE reads through MiXCR, storing one row per CDR3 protein. The sample yields about 22,000 distinct CDR3 sequences, around 4.6% seen once. Sequencing input: whole blood. Receptors were obtained from an adult who was a healthcare worker with PCR-confirmed SARS-CoV-2 infection or an uninfected control (not recorded which). Each CDR3 is given with its conserved first and last residue. Fields, in order: CDR3 length, clone size, V gene, D gene, J gene, CDR3 DNA, CDR3 protein. The D gene is left open where the match is weak. The size entry is marked missing in some rows and otherwise reads once, few, many or a size class.

15,.,TRBV5-6,.,TRBJ1-4,TGTGCCAGCAGCAGACCAGGGGAGGCTAATGAAAAACTGTTTTTT,CASSRPGEANEKLFF
14,many,TRBV7-9,.,TRBJ2-7,TGTGCCAGCAGCACACAGGTGCCCTCCCACGAGCAGTACTTC,CASSTQVPSHEQYF
12,many,TRBV20-1,.,TRBJ1-6,TGCAGTGCTATTGGGTTAGGTTCACCCCTCCACTTT,CSAIGLGSPLHF
15,many,TRBV27,TRBD1,TRBJ2-1,TGTGCCAGCAGTACACAGGGGGGAATCTACAATGAGCAGTTCTTC,CASSTQGGIYNEQFF
13,many,TRBV6-2/TRBV6-3,TRBD1,TRBJ1-5,TGTGCCATCTCACAGGGGCTCGATCAGCCCCAGCATTTT,CAISQGLDQPQHF
12,many,TRBV2,.,TRBJ1-1,TGTGCCAGCACCCTGGAGGGACGGGAAGCTTTCTTT,CASTLEGREAFF
14,.,TRBV27,TRBD2,TRBJ2-1,TGTGCCAGCTCTCTAGCGGGGGCCATAAATGAGCAGTTCTTC,CASSLAGAINEQFF
13,.,TRBV12-3/TRBV12-4,.,TRBJ2-7,TGTGCCAGCAGTTGGGACTTCGCCTACGAGCAGTACTTC,CASSWDFAYEQYF
13,many,TRBV12-3/TRBV12-4,.,TRBJ2-7,TGTGCCAGCAGTCCCCCAGAGAGCTACGAGCAGTACTTC,CASSPPESYEQYF
14,few,TRBV29-1,.,TRBJ1-2,TGCAGCGTTGACTCGGACAGATACCTCTATGGCTACACCTTC,CSVDSDRYLYGYTF